A single sample gave rise to the 7 T cell receptor beta chains below, sequenced in a study of OX40 agonist ivuxolimab in advanced cancers. Libraries were constructed by the immunoSEQ multiplex PCR assay. Held by TCRdb, this immuneACCESS table contains in-frame sequences only and omits some clones. Under half of the omission traces to an unresolved V gene where checked; the cause of the rest is unknown. The sample data list 91,000 or so clones, and more than 75% of these were observed just once. Over 1.5% of the sample is taken by the ten largest. Sequenced here: CD4+ or CD8+ T cells sorted from blood, sampled in a trial of the OX40 agonist ivuxolimab. Receptor source: an adult with an advanced solid tumor such as melanoma, head and neck, liver or kidney cancer.

This clone was observed a single time. The rearrangement links TRBV27 to TRBJ2-5; 7 nucleotides agree with TRBD2. The DNA end is a closer match to TRBJ2-7, so the J assignment may be wrong. The CDR3 runs 14 residues. The germline CDR1 and CDR2 sequences are MNHEY and SMNVEV (reference sequence). DNA of the CDR3: TGTGCCAGCAGTTTTCGGCGGGAGATCAACGAGCAGTACTTC. Protein: CASSFRREINEQYF.

The chain couples TRBV5-1 to TRBJ2-5; 7 positions agree with TRBD1. The CDR3 extends over 16 amino acids. Germline assignment: CDR1 SGHRS and CDR2 YFSETQ. Trimming removed 3 bases from V and 0 bases from J; junction bases left unmatched: 8. Here the CDR3 reads CASSSTSGTDQETQYF. CDR3 sequence (DNA): TGCGCCAGCAGCTCTACTTCCGGGACAGACCAAGAGACCCAGTACTTC.

This clone was counted once. The rearrangement joins TRBV2 to TRBJ1-2; D is unresolved. V was pared by 4 bases and J by 2 bases, with 8 bases between. This CDR3 has 13 amino acids. Germline V gene sequence: CDR1 SNHLY, CDR2 FYNNEI. The DNA of the CDR3 is TGTGCCAGCAGTGCGAATACCAACTATGGCTACACCTTC. This encodes CASSANTNYGYTF.

V gene TRBV19 combines with J gene TRBJ2-2, with a tentative D call TRBD2 (6 bases). The V end lost 6 bases, the J end lost 0 bases, and 14 bases lay between the germline ends. The germline V gene encodes CDR1 LNHDA and CDR2 SQIVND (reference sequence). This CDR3 comprises 16 residues. The CDR3 loop reads CASRRRETANTGELFF. DNA for the CDR3: TGTGCCAGTAGACGGAGGGAGACAGCGAACACCGGGGAGCTGTTTTTT.

The chain's CDR3 is CASSMKTSGVGELFF. Written as DNA, the CDR3 is TGTGCCAGTAGTATGAAAACTAGCGGTGTCGGGGAGCTGTTTTTT. The J gene is TRBJ2-2, the V gene TRBV19; 8 bases match TRBD2. The trim removed 3 bases at V and 7 bases at J, leaving 7 bases unmatched. The CDR3 spans 15 residues. Germline CDR1 LNHDA, CDR2 SQIVND (reference sequence).

This clone was seen just once. V and J are TRBV7-3 and TRBJ1-1; 8 bases fit TRBD1. Germline V gene lookup returns CDR1 SGHTA and CDR2 FQGTGA. V dropped 2 bases and J dropped 6; count of bases not matched to a gene: 2. This CDR3 has 13 amino acids. The chain's CDR3 is CASSLEQGAEAFF. For the CDR3, the DNA is TGTGCCAGCAGCTTAGAACAGGGGGCTGAAGCTTTCTTT.

The chain employs TRBV28 and TRBJ2-5, with a tentative D call TRBD1 (5 bases). V dropped 2 bases and J dropped 2 bases, with 12 bases sitting between them. The CDR3 contains 15 residues. Germline V gene lookup returns CDR1 MDHEN and CDR2 SYDVKM. This chain's CDR3 is CASSLQDKDQETQYF. The CDR3, as DNA: TGTGCCAGCAGTTTACAGGACAAGGATCAAGAGACCCAGTACTTC.